This T cell receptor beta chain was recovered during a study of response to subunit inactivated influenza vaccine. This clonotype was recorded many times. As yet, its antigen is unknown. The study, taken as a whole, reports: There was a suggestion from the authors that each seasonal influenza vaccination recruits few new T cells.

TCRdb used MiXCR to reprocess the RT-PCR reads, holding one entry per CDR3 protein. The table has about 310,000 distinct CDR3 sequences, over 20% seen once. The source is a man between 45 and 75 years old who received an inactivated influenza vaccine. The sample consisted of PBMCs from blood, taken 21 months after vaccination.

In DNA, the CDR3 is TGTGCCAGCAGTTTATTGTCCGATTCTGGAAACACCATATATTTT. This translates into CASSLLSDSGNTIYF. The chain links TRBV12-3 or TRBV12-4 to TRBJ1-3; D is unclear. This CDR3 spans 15 amino acids. V lost 2 bases to trimming and J lost 1 base, with 9 bases between them.